This T cell receptor (beta chain) originates from a study of blood T cell repertoires in COVID-19. The wider study: COVID-19 samples from acute and convalescent phases originated in the United States, Italy and Spain. T cells, B-cell-depleted T cells, or PBMCs supplied cDNA or gDNA.

As processed by the authors: Amplification with reference gene primers provided the estimates of nucleated cell counts. Profiling relied on immunoSEQ multiplex PCR, and the TCRdb table lists in-frame clones only, not all of them. V, J and clone size are those of that table, while D and trimming were read from the DNA. Of around 270,000 clones in the sample, around 89% were seen once. Germline-derived CDR1 and CDR2 are LGHNT and FRNRAP. Trimming removed 3 bases at V and 3 bases at J, with 6 bases between. There are 12 residues in the CDR3. This TCR came from a man younger than 40 with acute or convalescent COVID-19. The rearrangement uses TRBV12-5 and TRBJ2-7; possibly TRBD1 for D (5 bases). Sequencing was performed on peripheral blood. The CDR3 spells CASGLGDYEQYF. In DNA form, the CDR3 reads TGTGCTAGTGGTTTAGGGGACTACGAGCAGTACTTC.